This T cell receptor (beta chain) was identified during a study of blood T cell repertoires in COVID-19. At the level of the study: Sites across the United States, Italy and Spain contributed samples from acute and convalescent COVID-19.

TCRdb's copy holds only in-frame clones and misses some; the assay was immunoSEQ multiplex PCR. The table records roughly 200,000 clones, approximately 80% of them present only once. Trimming removed 6 bases from V and 0 bases from J, with 15 bases in between. The CDR3 spans 16 residues. Germline CDR1 and CDR2: MDHEN and SYDVKM. This receptor was taken from a human donor in a cohort sampled during active COVID-19. The V gene is TRBV28, the J gene TRBJ2-4; a possible D gene is TRBD1 (5 bases). Sequencing was carried out using peripheral blood. As DNA, the CDR3 is TGTGCCAGCAGCCACGCTGGACAAGAAGCCAAAAACATTCAGTACTTC. Translation: CASSHAGQEAKNIQYF. The variable domain in full, completed from reference TRBV28 and TRBJ2-4, reads DVKVTQSSRYLVKRTGEKVFLECVQDMDHENMFWYRQDPGLGLRLIYFSYDVKMKEKGDIPEGYSVSREKKERFSLILESASTNQTSMYLCASSHAGQEAKNIQYFGAGTRLSVL.